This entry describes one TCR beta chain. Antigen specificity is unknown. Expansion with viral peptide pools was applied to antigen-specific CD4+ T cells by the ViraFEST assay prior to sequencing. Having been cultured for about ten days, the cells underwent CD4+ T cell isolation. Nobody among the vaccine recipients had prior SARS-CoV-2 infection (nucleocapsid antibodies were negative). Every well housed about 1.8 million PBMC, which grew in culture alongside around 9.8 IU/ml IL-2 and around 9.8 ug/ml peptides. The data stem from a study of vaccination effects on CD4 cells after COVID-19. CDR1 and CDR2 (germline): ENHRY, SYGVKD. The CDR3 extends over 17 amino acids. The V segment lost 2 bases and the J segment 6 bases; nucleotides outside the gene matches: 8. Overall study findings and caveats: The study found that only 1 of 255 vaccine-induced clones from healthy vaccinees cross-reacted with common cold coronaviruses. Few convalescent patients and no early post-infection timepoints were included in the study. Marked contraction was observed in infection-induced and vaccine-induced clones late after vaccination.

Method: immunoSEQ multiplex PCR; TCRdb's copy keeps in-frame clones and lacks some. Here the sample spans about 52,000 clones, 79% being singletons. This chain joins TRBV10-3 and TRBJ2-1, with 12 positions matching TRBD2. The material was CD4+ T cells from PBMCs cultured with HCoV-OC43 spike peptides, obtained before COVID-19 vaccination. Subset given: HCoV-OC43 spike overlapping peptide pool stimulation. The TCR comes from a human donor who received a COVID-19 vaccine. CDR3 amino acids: CAISERASGGAGNEQFF. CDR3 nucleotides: TGTGCCATCAGTGAGAGGGCTAGCGGGGGGGCCGGCAATGAGCAGTTCTTC.